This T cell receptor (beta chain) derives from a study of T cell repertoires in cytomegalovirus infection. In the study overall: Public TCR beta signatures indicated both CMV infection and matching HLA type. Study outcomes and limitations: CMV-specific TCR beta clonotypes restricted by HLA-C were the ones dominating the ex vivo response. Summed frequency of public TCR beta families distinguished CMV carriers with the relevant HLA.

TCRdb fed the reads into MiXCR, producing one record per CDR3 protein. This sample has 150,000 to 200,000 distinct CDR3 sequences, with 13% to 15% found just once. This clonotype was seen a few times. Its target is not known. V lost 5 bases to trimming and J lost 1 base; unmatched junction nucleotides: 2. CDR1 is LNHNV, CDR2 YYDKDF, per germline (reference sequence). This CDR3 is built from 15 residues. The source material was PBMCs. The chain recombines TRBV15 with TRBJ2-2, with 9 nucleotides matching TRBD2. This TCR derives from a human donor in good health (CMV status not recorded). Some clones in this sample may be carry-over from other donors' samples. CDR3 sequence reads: CATSARGGNTGELFF. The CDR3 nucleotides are TGTGCCACCAGCGCGCGGGGGGGGAACACCGGGGAGCTGTTTTTT.